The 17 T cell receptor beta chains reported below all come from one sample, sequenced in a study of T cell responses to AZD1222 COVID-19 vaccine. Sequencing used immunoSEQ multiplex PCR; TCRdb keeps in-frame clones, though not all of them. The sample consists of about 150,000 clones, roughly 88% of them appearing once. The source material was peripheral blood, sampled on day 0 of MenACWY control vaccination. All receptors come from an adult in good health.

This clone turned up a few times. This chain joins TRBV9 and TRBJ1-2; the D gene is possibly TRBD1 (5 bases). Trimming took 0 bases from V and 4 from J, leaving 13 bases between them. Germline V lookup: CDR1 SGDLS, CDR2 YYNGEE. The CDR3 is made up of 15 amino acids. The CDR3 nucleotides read TGTGCCAGCAGCGTAGCTGAAGGAGGGGTCTATGGCTACACCTTC. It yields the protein CASSVAEGGVYGYTF.

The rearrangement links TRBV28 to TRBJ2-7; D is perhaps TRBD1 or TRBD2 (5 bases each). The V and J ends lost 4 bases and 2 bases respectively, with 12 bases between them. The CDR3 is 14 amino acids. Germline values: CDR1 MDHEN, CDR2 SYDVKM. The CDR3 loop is CASSYPGPTYEQYF. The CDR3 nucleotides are TGTGCCAGCAGTTACCCGGGGCCTACCTACGAGCAGTACTTC.

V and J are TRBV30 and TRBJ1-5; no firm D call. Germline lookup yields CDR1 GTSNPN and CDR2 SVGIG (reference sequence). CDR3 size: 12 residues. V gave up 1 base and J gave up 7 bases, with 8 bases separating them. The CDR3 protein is CAWSAPKQPQHF. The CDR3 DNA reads TGTGCCTGGAGTGCCCCGAAGCAGCCCCAGCATTTT.

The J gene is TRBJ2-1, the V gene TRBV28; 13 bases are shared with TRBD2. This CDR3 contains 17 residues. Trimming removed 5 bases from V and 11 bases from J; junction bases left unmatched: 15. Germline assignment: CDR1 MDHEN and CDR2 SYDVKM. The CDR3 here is CASSPLTSGRGYKKQFF. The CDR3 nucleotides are TGTGCCAGCAGTCCCCTTACTAGCGGGAGGGGATATAAGAAGCAGTTCTTC.

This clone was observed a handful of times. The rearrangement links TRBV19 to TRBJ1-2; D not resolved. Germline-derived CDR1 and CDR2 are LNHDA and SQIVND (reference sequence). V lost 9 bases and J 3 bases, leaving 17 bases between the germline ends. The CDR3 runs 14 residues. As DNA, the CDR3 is TGTGCCAGCCGCTTCGTGAGACCGTACTATGGCTACACCTTC. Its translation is CASRFVRPYYGYTF.

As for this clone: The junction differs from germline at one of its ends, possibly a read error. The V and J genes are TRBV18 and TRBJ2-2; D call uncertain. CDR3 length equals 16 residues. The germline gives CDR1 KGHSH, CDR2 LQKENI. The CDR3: CASSISLNSNTGELFF. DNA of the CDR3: TGTGCCAGCTCAATTAGTCTAAACTCGAACACCGGAGAGCTGTTTTTT. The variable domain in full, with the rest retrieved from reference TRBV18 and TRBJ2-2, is NAGVMQNPRHLVRRRGQEARLRCSPMKGHSHVYWYRQLPEEGLKFMVYLQKENIIDESGMPKERFSAEFPKEGPSILRIQQVVRGDSAAYFCASSISLNSNTGELFFGEGSRLTVL.

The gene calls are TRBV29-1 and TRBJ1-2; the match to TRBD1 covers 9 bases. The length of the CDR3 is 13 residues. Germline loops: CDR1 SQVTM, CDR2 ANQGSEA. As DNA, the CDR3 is TGCAGTGCCGGGACAGGGTTTGGCTATGGCTACACCTTC. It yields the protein CSAGTGFGYGYTF. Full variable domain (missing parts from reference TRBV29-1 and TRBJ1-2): SAVISQKPSRDICQRGTSLTIQCQVDSQVTMMFWYRQQPGQSLTLIATANQGSEATYESGFVIDKFPISRPNLTFSTLTVSNMSPEDSSIYLCSAGTGFGYGYTFGSGTRLTVV.

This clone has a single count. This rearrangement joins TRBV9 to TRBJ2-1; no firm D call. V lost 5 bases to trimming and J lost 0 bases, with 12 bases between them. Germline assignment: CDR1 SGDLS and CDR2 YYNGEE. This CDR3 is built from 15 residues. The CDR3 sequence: CASSHTGPSYNEQFF. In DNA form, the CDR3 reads TGTGCCAGCAGTCACACCGGGCCCTCCTACAATGAGCAGTTCTTC.

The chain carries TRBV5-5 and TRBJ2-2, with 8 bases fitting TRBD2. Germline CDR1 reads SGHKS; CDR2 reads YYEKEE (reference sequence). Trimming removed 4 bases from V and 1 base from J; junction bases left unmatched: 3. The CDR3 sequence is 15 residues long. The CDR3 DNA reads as TGTGCCAGCAGCGCGCGGGGGGAGAACACCGGGGAGCTGTTTTTT. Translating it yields CASSARGENTGELFF. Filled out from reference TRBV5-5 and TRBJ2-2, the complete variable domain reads DAGVTQSPTHLIKTRGQQVTLRCSPISGHKSVSWYQQVLGQGPQFIFQYYEKEERGRGNFPDRFSARQFPNYSSELNVNALLLGDSALYLCASSARGENTGELFFGEGSRLTVL.

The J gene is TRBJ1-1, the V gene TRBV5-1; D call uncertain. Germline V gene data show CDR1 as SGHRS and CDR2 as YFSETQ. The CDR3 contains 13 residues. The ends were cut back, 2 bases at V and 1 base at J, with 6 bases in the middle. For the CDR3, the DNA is TGCGCCAGCAGCTTTCGGGGGAACACTGAAGCTTTCTTT. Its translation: CASSFRGNTEAFF.

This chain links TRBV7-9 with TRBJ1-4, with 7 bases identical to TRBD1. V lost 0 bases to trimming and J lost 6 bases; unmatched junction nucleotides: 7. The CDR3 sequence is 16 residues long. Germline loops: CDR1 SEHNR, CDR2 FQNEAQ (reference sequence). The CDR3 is CASSLAPGGGYEKLFF. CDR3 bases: TGTGCCAGCAGCTTAGCCCCAGGGGGAGGATATGAAAAACTGTTTTTT.

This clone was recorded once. The CDR3 reads CASSLGRGAFF. The CDR3 DNA follows: TGTGCCAGCAGCTTAGGTCGCGGGGCTTTCTTT. This chain connects TRBV7-9 to TRBJ1-1; no clear D. CDR3 length: 11 residues. Germline loops: CDR1 SEHNR, CDR2 FQNEAQ (reference sequence). The germline V and J ends were trimmed by 1 base and 11 bases, with 8 bases remaining between them.

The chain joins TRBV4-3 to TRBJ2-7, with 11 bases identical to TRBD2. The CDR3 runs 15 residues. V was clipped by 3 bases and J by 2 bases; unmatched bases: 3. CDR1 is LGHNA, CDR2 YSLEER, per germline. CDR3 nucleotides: TGCGCCAGCAGCCAGGTTAGCGGGGGGGCCTACGAGCAGTACTTC. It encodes CASSQVSGGAYEQYF.

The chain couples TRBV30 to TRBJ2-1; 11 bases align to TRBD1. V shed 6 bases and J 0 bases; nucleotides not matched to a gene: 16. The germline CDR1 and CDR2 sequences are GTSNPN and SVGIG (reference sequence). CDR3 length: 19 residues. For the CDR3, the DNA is TGTGCCTGCCGATTCAGGACAGGGGGCGGAGGGGTCTCCTACAATGAGCAGTTCTTC. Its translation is CACRFRTGGGGVSYNEQFF.

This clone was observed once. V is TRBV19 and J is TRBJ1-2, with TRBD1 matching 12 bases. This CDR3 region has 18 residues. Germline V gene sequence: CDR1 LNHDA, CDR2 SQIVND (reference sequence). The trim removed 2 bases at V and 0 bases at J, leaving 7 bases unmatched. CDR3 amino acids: CASSIRGQGAGTNYGYTF. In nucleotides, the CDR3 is TGTGCCAGTAGTATACGGGGACAGGGGGCGGGTACTAACTATGGCTACACCTTC.

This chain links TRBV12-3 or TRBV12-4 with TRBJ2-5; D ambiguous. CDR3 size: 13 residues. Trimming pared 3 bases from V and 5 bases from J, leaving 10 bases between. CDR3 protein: CASSFRHTETQYF. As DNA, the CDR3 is TGTGCCAGCAGTTTTCGACACACGGAGACCCAGTACTTC.

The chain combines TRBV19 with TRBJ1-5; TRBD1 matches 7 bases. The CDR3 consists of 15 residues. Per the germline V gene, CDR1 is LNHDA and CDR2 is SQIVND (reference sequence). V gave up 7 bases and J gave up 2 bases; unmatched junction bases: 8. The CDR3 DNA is TGTGCCAGTACCATCAGGGGGTCGGGCAATCAGCCCCAGCATTTT. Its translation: CASTIRGSGNQPQHF.